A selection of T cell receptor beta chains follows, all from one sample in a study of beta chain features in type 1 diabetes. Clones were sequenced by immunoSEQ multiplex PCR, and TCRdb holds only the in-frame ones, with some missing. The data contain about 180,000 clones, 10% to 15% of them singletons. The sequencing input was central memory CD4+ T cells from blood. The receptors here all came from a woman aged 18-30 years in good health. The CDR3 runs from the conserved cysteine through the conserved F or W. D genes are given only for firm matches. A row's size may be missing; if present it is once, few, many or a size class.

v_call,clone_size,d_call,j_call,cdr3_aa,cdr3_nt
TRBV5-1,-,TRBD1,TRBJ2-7,CASKIPGQGFEQYF,TGCGCCAGCAAAATCCCGGGACAGGGTTTCGAGCAGTACTTC
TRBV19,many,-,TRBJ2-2,CASRQGNTGELFF,TGTGCCAGTAGACAGGGGAACACCGGGGAGCTGTTTTTT
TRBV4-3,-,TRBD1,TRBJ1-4,CASSYSRGEKLFF,TGCGCCAGCAGCTATAGCAGGGGGGAAAAACTGTTTTTT
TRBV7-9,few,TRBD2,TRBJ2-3,CASSRLADLFSTDTQYF,TGTGCCAGCAGTCGACTAGCGGACCTGTTTAGCACAGATACGCAGTATTTT
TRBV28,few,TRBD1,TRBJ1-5,CASSWKTGVKYQPQHF,TGTGCCAGCAGTTGGAAGACAGGGGTGAAGTATCAGCCCCAGCATTTT
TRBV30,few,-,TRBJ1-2,CAWKAGNGRRTGGYTF,TGTGCCTGGAAGGCGGGTAACGGCAGGCGGACGGGAGGCTACACCTTC
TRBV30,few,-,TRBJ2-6,CAWSPDSGANVLTF,TGTGCCTGGAGTCCAGACTCTGGGGCCAACGTCCTGACTTTC
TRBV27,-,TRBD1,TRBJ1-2,CASRDRGANYGYTF,TGTGCCAGCAGAGACAGGGGGGCTAACTATGGCTACACCTTC
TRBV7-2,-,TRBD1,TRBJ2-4,CASSFAYRGAKNIQYF,TGTGCCAGCAGCTTTGCATACAGGGGAGCCAAAAACATTCAGTACTTC
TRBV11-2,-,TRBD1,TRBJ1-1,CASSLVSGGNTEAFF,TGTGCCAGCAGCTTAGTATCAGGGGGCAACACTGAAGCTTTCTTT
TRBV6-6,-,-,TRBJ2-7,CATSGGASEQYF,TGTGCCACCTCCGGGGGAGCCAGCGAGCAGTACTTC
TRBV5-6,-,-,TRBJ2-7,CASSFWGREQYF,TGTGCCAGCAGTTTCTGGGGGCGAGAGCAGTACTTC
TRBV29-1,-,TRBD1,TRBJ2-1,CSVATYIDRELNNEQFF,TGCAGCGTCGCCACATATATCGACAGGGAACTTAACAATGAGCAGTTCTTC
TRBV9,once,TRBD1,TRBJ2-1,CASSVLGGGSYNEQFF,TGTGCCAGCAGCGTTTTAGGGGGCGGCTCCTACAATGAGCAGTTCTTC
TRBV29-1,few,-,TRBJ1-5,CSVAAGLDQPQHF,TGCAGCGTTGCGGCGGGGTTGGATCAGCCCCAGCATTTT
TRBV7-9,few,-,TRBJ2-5,CASSLGDYRVLQETQYF,TGTGCCAGCAGCTTAGGGGACTACAGGGTTCTGCAAGAGACCCAGTACTTC
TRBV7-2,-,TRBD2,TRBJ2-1,CASSLAGTSGYNEQFF,TGTGCCAGCAGCTTAGCCGGGACTAGCGGTTACAATGAGCAGTTCTTC
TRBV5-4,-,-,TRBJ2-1,CASSLTAPRSYNEQFF,TGTGCCAGCAGCTTGACAGCCCCACGCTCCTACAATGAGCAGTTCTTC
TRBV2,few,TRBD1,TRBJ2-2,CASSGKDRGTGELFF,TGTGCCAGCAGTGGAAAGGACAGGGGCACCGGGGAGCTGTTTTTT
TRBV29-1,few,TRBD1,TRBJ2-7,CSGGQGRSYEQYF,TGCAGCGGGGGACAGGGGCGCTCCTACGAGCAGTACTTC
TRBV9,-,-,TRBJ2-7,CASSSPDSYNSYEQYF,TGTGCCAGCAGCTCTCCCGACAGTTACAACTCCTACGAGCAGTACTTC
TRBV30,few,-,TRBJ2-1,CAWSVRRNEQFF,TGTGCCTGGAGTGTAAGGCGGAATGAGCAGTTCTTC
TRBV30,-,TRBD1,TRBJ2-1,CAWSVGQGVSHEQFF,TGTGCCTGGAGTGTCGGACAGGGTGTGTCTCATGAGCAGTTCTTC
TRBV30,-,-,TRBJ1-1,CAWTRSDRNTEAFF,TGTGCCTGGACTCGATCGGACAGAAACACTGAAGCTTTCTTT